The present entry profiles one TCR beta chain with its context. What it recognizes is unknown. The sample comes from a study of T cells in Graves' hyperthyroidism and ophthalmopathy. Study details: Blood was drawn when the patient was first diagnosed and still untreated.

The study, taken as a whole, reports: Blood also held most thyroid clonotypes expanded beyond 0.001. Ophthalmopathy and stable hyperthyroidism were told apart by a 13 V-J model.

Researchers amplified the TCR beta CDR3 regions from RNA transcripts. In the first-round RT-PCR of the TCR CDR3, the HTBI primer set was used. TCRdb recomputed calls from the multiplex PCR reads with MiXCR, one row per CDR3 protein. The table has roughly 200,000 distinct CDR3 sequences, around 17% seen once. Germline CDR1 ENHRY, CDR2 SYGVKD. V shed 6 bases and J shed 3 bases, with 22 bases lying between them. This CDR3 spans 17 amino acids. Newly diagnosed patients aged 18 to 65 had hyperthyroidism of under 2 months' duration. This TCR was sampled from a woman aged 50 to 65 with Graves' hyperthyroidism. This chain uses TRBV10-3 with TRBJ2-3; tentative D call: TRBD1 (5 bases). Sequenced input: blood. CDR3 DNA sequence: TGTGCCATCAGGGCTACCGAAGGACAAACTTATACAGATACGCAGTATTTT. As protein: CAIRATEGQTYTDTQYF.